Listed below are T cell receptor beta chains from one sample, sequenced in a study of blood T cells in healthy people across ages. TCRdb re-analysed the 5' RACE reads in MiXCR, keeping a single row per CDR3 protein. The repertoire holds 2 million or so distinct CDR3 sequences, with 40% to 55% as singletons. The sample taken for sequencing was blood. The receptors stem from a woman between 35 and 50 years old in good health. The CDR3 runs from the conserved cysteine through the conserved F or W. Fields, in order: clone size, D gene, J gene, V gene, CDR3 DNA, CDR3 protein. The D gene is left open where the match is weak. Size is stated for part of the rows, as once, few or many counts, or as a class when the clone is expanded.

size: few; D: NA; J: TRBJ2-3; V: TRBV4-2; DNA: TGTGCCAGCAGCCAAGAATCGACCGTTTCGGGGGCCCAGTATTTT; CDR3: CASSQESTVSGAQYF
size: NA; D: NA; J: TRBJ2-7; V: TRBV6-2/TRBV6-3; DNA: TGTGCCAGCAGTTACTCCCCAGAATACAATGAGCAGTACTTC; CDR3: CASSYSPEYNEQYF
size: NA; D: TRBD1; J: TRBJ1-1; V: TRBV28; DNA: TGTGCCAGCACACAGGGGTCTGAGGCTTTCTTT; CDR3: CASTQGSEAFF
size: few; D: TRBD2; J: TRBJ2-3; V: TRBV18; DNA: TGTGCCAGCTCACCCTTCGGGGGGGACACAGATACGCAGTATTTT; CDR3: CASSPFGGDTDTQYF
size: few; D: NA; J: TRBJ2-5; V: TRBV10-3; DNA: TGTGCCATCAGTGATAAAGGAGGGCGCCAAGAGACCCAGTACTTC; CDR3: CAISDKGGRQETQYF
size: NA; D: NA; J: TRBJ2-1; V: TRBV21-1; DNA: TGTGCCAGCGGGACTAGCGGGGGGGGAAGGCACAATGAGCAGTTCTTC; CDR3: CASGTSGGGRHNEQFF
size: few; D: NA; J: TRBJ2-7; V: TRBV27; DNA: TGTGCCAGCAGTTTGCAGGGATTGACAAAAGGTGCTAACGAGCAGTACTTC; CDR3: CASSLQGLTKGANEQYF
size: NA; D: TRBD1; J: TRBJ1-2; V: TRBV7-2; DNA: TGTGCCAGCAGCATGGGGGGACAGGGCCCGTATGGCTACACCTTC; CDR3: CASSMGGQGPYGYTF
size: NA; D: TRBD1; J: TRBJ2-1; V: TRBV7-6; DNA: TGTGCCAGCAGCCTCCGGGACAGGGTGGGCAATGAGCAGTTCTTC; CDR3: CASSLRDRVGNEQFF
size: once; D: TRBD2; J: TRBJ2-1; V: TRBV20-1; DNA: TGCAGTCGGGGGGGTCACCAAGAGACCCAGTTCTTC; CDR3: CSRGGHQETQFF
size: NA; D: TRBD1; J: TRBJ2-3; V: TRBV27; DNA: TGTGCCAGCAGTTACAACAGGGGACCCGAAAACACAGATACGCAGTATTTT; CDR3: CASSYNRGPENTDTQYF
size: many; D: TRBD1; J: TRBJ2-7; V: TRBV6-2/TRBV6-3; DNA: TGTGCCAGCAGTTACTCGGGGACAGGGAGCTACGAGCAGTACTTC; CDR3: CASSYSGTGSYEQYF
size: few; D: NA; J: TRBJ2-7; V: TRBV6-2/TRBV6-3; DNA: TGTGCCAGCGGAATGGGGAGACAGGCCACCTACGAGCAGTACTTC; CDR3: CASGMGRQATYEQYF
size: NA; D: NA; J: TRBJ1-1; V: TRBV6-6; DNA: TGTGCCAGCTGCCAGGTTAACACTGAAGCTTTCTTT; CDR3: CASCQVNTEAFF
size: NA; D: TRBD2; J: TRBJ2-3; V: TRBV7-9; DNA: TGTGCCAGCAGCTCGACTAGCTCGGGGATAACAGATACGCAGTATTTT; CDR3: CASSSTSSGITDTQYF
size: NA; D: TRBD1; J: TRBJ1-1; V: TRBV20-1; DNA: TGCAGTGCTAGAGATATTAGGGGGCCCCTGAACACTGAAGCTTTCTTT; CDR3: CSARDIRGPLNTEAFF
size: NA; D: NA; J: TRBJ1-5; V: TRBV24-1; DNA: TGTGCCACCAGTGGCACCTACGGCAATCAGCCCCAGCATTTT; CDR3: CATSGTYGNQPQHF
size: few; D: NA; J: TRBJ1-6; V: TRBV12-3/TRBV12-4; DNA: TGTGCCAGCAGCCGCCTCGGTCAGGCGTATAATTCACCCCTCCACTTT; CDR3: CASSRLGQAYNSPLHF
size: few; D: NA; J: TRBJ2-5; V: TRBV11-2; DNA: TGTGCCAGCAGCTCTCTTCATGAGGGGCCAGAGACCCAGTACTTC; CDR3: CASSSLHEGPETQYF
size: NA; D: NA; J: TRBJ2-5; V: TRBV12-3/TRBV12-4; DNA: TGTGCCAGCAGTTTTCATCCCGGCCAGGTGGGGTGGACCCAGTACTTC; CDR3: CASSFHPGQVGWTQYF
size: NA; D: NA; J: TRBJ1-6; V: TRBV7-2; DNA: TGTGCCAGCAGCTTAGGGCCAGAGAGCTCCTATAATTCACCCCTCCACTTT; CDR3: CASSLGPESSYNSPLHF
size: NA; D: NA; J: TRBJ1-2; V: TRBV20-1; DNA: TGCAGTGCTAGAGCGCGCCTCCTAACCTATGGCTACACCTTC; CDR3: CSARARLLTYGYTF
size: NA; D: TRBD2; J: TRBJ2-1; V: TRBV4-2; DNA: TGTGCCAGCAGCCAAGGGACTAGCGGGGCGAATGAGCAGTTCTTC; CDR3: CASSQGTSGANEQFF
size: NA; D: NA; J: TRBJ2-5; V: TRBV20-1; DNA: TGCAGTGCCCCTTTGGGGCGGCTACAAGAGACCCAGTACTTC; CDR3: CSAPLGRLQETQYF
size: NA; D: TRBD1; J: TRBJ2-1; V: TRBV27; DNA: TGTGCCAGCAGTTTATACCAGGGGGCTTATGAGCAGTTCTTC; CDR3: CASSLYQGAYEQFF
size: few; D: NA; J: TRBJ1-2; V: TRBV18; DNA: TGTGCCAGCTCACCAAGCCGAGGGGGTCCTGGCTACACCTTC; CDR3: CASSPSRGGPGYTF
size: NA; D: NA; J: TRBJ2-1; V: TRBV12-3/TRBV12-4; DNA: TGTGCCAGCAGTTTTTTCTTTTACAATGAGCAGTTCTTC; CDR3: CASSFFFYNEQFF
size: NA; D: NA; J: TRBJ1-2; V: TRBV5-1; DNA: TGCGCCAGCAGCTGGACCCTTACAGGGAACGATGGCTACACCTTC; CDR3: CASSWTLTGNDGYTF
size: few; D: TRBD2; J: TRBJ2-7; V: TRBV20-1; DNA: TGCAGTGCTAGTAGCGGGGAAATCTACGAGCAGTACTTC; CDR3: CSASSGEIYEQYF
size: NA; D: NA; J: TRBJ2-5; V: TRBV5-8; DNA: TGTGCCAGCAGCGTGCACAGGGAGGGGACCCAGTACTTC; CDR3: CASSVHREGTQYF